This is a list of T cell receptor beta chains from one sample in a study of T-cell reconstitution after alpha-beta-depleted transplantation in children. TCRdb reanalysed the PCR reads using MiXCR and keeps one entry per CDR3 protein. Here the sample spans about 470,000 distinct CDR3 sequences, around 46% being singletons. This material consisted of PBMCs, taken before TCRalphabeta/CD19-depleted stem cell transplant. Receptors originate from a girl aged 2-15 years with aplastic anemia, due to receive a stem cell transplant. Both conserved end residues are part of each CDR3. Fields, in order: clone size, V gene, J gene, CDR3 protein. Clone size, where shown, is once, few, many, or a class for clones that have expanded.

abundance: NA; v_gene: TRBV6-1; j_gene: TRBJ2-1; CDR3aa: CASSPGLAVAQFF
abundance: many; v_gene: TRBV5-1; j_gene: TRBJ2-5; CDR3aa: CASSSGGDPQETQYF
abundance: NA; v_gene: TRBV5-1; j_gene: TRBJ2-5; CDR3aa: CASSNKQGAAQETQYF
abundance: NA; v_gene: TRBV7-9; j_gene: TRBJ2-7; CDR3aa: CASSLDINSYEQYF
abundance: few; v_gene: TRBV15; j_gene: TRBJ1-4; CDR3aa: CATSRDQGQGARGEKLFF
abundance: NA; v_gene: TRBV20-1; j_gene: TRBJ2-7; CDR3aa: CSAKPGTSYEQYF
abundance: many; v_gene: TRBV7-2; j_gene: TRBJ2-4; CDR3aa: CASSLGQKNIQYF
abundance: NA; v_gene: TRBV9; j_gene: TRBJ2-7; CDR3aa: CASSSRGVQGNEQYF
abundance: NA; v_gene: TRBV12-3/TRBV12-4; j_gene: TRBJ2-7; CDR3aa: CASSPLYSGRAPHEQYF
abundance: NA; v_gene: TRBV12-3/TRBV12-4; j_gene: TRBJ1-5; CDR3aa: CASSPRSGVQPQHF
abundance: many; v_gene: TRBV20-1; j_gene: TRBJ2-1; CDR3aa: CSARPAGRTPNEQFF
abundance: many; v_gene: TRBV5-1; j_gene: TRBJ1-2; CDR3aa: CASSLEGGYGYTF
abundance: few; v_gene: TRBV6-1; j_gene: TRBJ1-5; CDR3aa: CASSDRGVSQPQHF
abundance: NA; v_gene: TRBV12-3/TRBV12-4; j_gene: TRBJ2-7; CDR3aa: CASSLVYGTGGLEQYF
abundance: NA; v_gene: TRBV20-1; j_gene: TRBJ2-1; CDR3aa: CSANIDEQFF
abundance: NA; v_gene: TRBV24-1; j_gene: TRBJ2-5; CDR3aa: CATSDLQGGETQYF
abundance: many; v_gene: TRBV14; j_gene: TRBJ2-7; CDR3aa: CATRGVAGVYEQYF
abundance: many; v_gene: TRBV20-1; j_gene: TRBJ1-1; CDR3aa: CSASGPGPEAFF
abundance: NA; v_gene: TRBV5-6; j_gene: TRBJ2-5; CDR3aa: CASSEGLAGVAETQYF
abundance: NA; v_gene: TRBV12-3/TRBV12-4; j_gene: TRBJ2-3; CDR3aa: CASSLAGYYADTQYF
abundance: NA; v_gene: TRBV20-1; j_gene: TRBJ2-7; CDR3aa: CSARDREGSSYEQYF
abundance: many; v_gene: TRBV12-3/TRBV12-4; j_gene: TRBJ2-3; CDR3aa: CASSFWEPDTQYF
abundance: NA; v_gene: TRBV2; j_gene: TRBJ2-1; CDR3aa: CASSEGLAGAGYNEQFF
abundance: few; v_gene: TRBV5-1; j_gene: TRBJ2-5; CDR3aa: CASSHTGMTQETQYF
abundance: NA; v_gene: TRBV7-2; j_gene: TRBJ2-3; CDR3aa: CASSFEPSGRSTQYF
abundance: NA; v_gene: TRBV5-6; j_gene: TRBJ2-3; CDR3aa: CASRTSGRGDTQYF
abundance: NA; v_gene: TRBV6-1; j_gene: TRBJ2-7; CDR3aa: CASSLASGGATYEQYF
abundance: NA; v_gene: TRBV28; j_gene: TRBJ1-1; CDR3aa: CASRWGGGNEAFF
abundance: NA; v_gene: TRBV29-1; j_gene: TRBJ2-1; CDR3aa: CSVGAGAGTNEQFF
abundance: NA; v_gene: TRBV5-1; j_gene: TRBJ2-5; CDR3aa: CASSLVEGGETQYF
abundance: NA; v_gene: TRBV7-6; j_gene: TRBJ2-1; CDR3aa: CASSLIAGGTNEQFF